Following are 21 T cell receptor beta chains from one sample sequenced in a study of blood T cells in healthy people across ages. The use of a sample-barcoded 5' primer and a J-beta primer mix characterized a second PCR of about 7 to 12 cycles. TCRdb re-derived calls from the 5' RACE reads in MiXCR, one entry per CDR3 protein. Counted here are some 1.4 million distinct CDR3 sequences, about 43% occurring once; the ten biggest clones make up around 8%. Sequencing was done on a sample of blood. The receptors here all came from a woman in her late teens or twenties in good health.

The chain uses TRBV5-1 and TRBJ2-6, with D uncertain. CDR1 and CDR2 from the germline V gene are SGHRS and YFSETQ. Trimming cost V 0 bases and J 11 bases, with 21 bases left between them. This CDR3 is built from 17 residues. The DNA for the CDR3 is TGCGCCAGCAGCTTGGCCATGGGCTCTGGAACCGGAGACGTCCTGACTTTC. This encodes CASSLAMGSGTGDVLTF.

This chain joins TRBV12-3 or TRBV12-4 and TRBJ2-7; D unresolved. The DNA end lines up better with TRBJ2-4; the J call may be wrong. The CDR3 is made up of 13 amino acids. The CDR3 reads CASSVEVKNIQYF. In DNA form, the CDR3 reads TGTGCCAGCAGTGTAGAGGTTAAAAACATTCAGTACTTC.

The rearrangement uses TRBV4-2 and TRBJ2-7, with 7 bases matching TRBD2. V gave up 1 base and J gave up 3 bases; unmatched junction bases: 6. CDR3 length: 15 residues. The germline gives CDR1 LGHNA, CDR2 YNFKEQ. The CDR3 coding sequence is TGTGCCAGCAGCCAAGGGGGGGGTGTGGACTACGAGCAGTACTTC. It specifies CASSQGGGVDYEQYF.

J is TRBJ2-7 and V is TRBV20-1, with D perhaps assigned TRBD1 or TRBD2 (5 bases each). The CDR3 has 13 residues. CDR1 DFQATT and CDR2 SNEGSKA come from the germline V gene (reference sequence). V dropped 6 bases and J dropped 6 bases, with 18 bases sitting between them. CDR3 DNA: TGCAGTGCCAGGGCCCTCCCCGGAGGCGAGCAGTACTTC. Protein product: CSARALPGGEQYF.

The chain has TRBV5-1 and TRBJ2-7, with TRBD2 as a possible D gene (5 bases). With 5 bases removed from V and 3 bases from J, the gap between germline ends came to 15 bases. The CDR3 has 14 amino acids. Germline CDR1 is SGHRS and CDR2 is YFSETQ. CDR3 nucleotides: TGCGCCAGCAGGCTGGGCCGGGGAAACTACGAGCAGTACTTC. Translating gives CASRLGRGNYEQYF.

The chain carries TRBV7-3 and TRBJ1-1, with D possibly TRBD1 on 5 matching bases. The CDR3 length is 15 residues. CDR1 SGHTA and CDR2 FQGTGA come from the germline V gene. With 0 bases removed from V and 4 bases from J, the gap between germline ends came to 12 bases. CDR3 in amino acids: CASSLTTDSGTEAFF. The CDR3 DNA reads as TGTGCCAGCAGCTTAACAACCGACAGCGGCACTGAAGCTTTCTTT.

Points on this clonotype: This may be a read error: a much more frequent sequence differs by one nucleotide. The CDR3 nucleotides are TGCGCCAGCAGCGTGCGACCCGACTACGAGCAGTACTTC. This codes for CASSVRPDYEQYF. The chain joins TRBV5-1 to TRBJ2-7; D gene uncertain. The germline gives CDR1 SGHRS, CDR2 YFSETQ. Trimming cost V 4 bases and J 3 bases, with 11 bases left between them. CDR3 length equals 13 residues.

The V gene is TRBV7-9, the J gene TRBJ2-7, with D unclear. Germline CDR1 reads SEHNR; CDR2 reads FQNEAQ (reference sequence). V was clipped by 1 base and J by 0 bases, with 10 bases between them. This CDR3 has 15 residues. As DNA, the CDR3 is TGTGCCAGCAGCTTAGTAGGTAAACCCTCCTACGAGCAGTACTTC. Its protein product is CASSLVGKPSYEQYF.

Comment on this clonotype: One end of the junction does not line up with germline, which may come from a read error. V usage is TRBV27 and J usage is TRBJ2-1; TRBD2 agrees at 10 bases. The CDR3 extends over 16 amino acids. The germline V gene encodes CDR1 MNHEY and CDR2 SMNVEV (reference sequence). Here the CDR3 DNA reads TGTGCCAGCAGTCGTATGGGACTAGCGCATTACAATGGGCAGTTCTTC. It yields the protein CASSRMGLAHYNGQFF.

The chain combines TRBV9 with TRBJ2-3; no reliable D call. The CDR3 has 12 amino acids. V was pared by 0 bases and J by 6 bases, with 5 bases between. CDR1 is SGDLS, CDR2 YYNGEE, per germline. CDR3 amino acids: CASSVEWDTQYF. The CDR3 bases are TGTGCCAGCAGCGTAGAGTGGGATACGCAGTATTTT.

The chain recombines TRBV12-3 or TRBV12-4 with TRBJ2-7, with D possibly being TRBD1 (6 bases). V shed 8 bases and J shed 0 bases, with 8 bases lying between them. The CDR3 is 12 amino acids. The CDR3 is CASAQGSYEQYF. The CDR3 DNA follows: TGTGCCAGCGCACAGGGCTCCTACGAGCAGTACTTC.

The gene calls are TRBV6-1 and TRBJ2-1; D is ambiguous. Trimming removed 1 base at V and 0 bases at J, with 7 bases between. Germline-derived CDR1 and CDR2 are MNHNS and SASEGT. The CDR3 has 15 residues. The CDR3 bases are TGTGCCAGCAGTGAAGTGCTAAGCTCCTACAATGAGCAGTTCTTC. This gives the protein CASSEVLSSYNEQFF.

The chain links TRBV5-1 to TRBJ2-5, with D possibly matching TRBD2 (6 bases). Germline V gene sequence: CDR1 SGHRS, CDR2 YFSETQ. V lost 2 bases to trimming and J lost 5 bases, with 16 bases between them. The length of the CDR3 is 15 residues. The CDR3 spells CASSFRERSTETQYF. CDR3 nucleotide sequence: TGCGCCAGCAGCTTTCGGGAGCGGTCGACCGAGACCCAGTACTTC.

The table lists this clonotype with a few counts. The rearrangement links TRBV7-2 to TRBJ2-3; 8 positions match TRBD2. CDR3 length equals 16 residues. V trimming: 0 bases; J trimming: 6 bases; junction bases outside the gene matches: 8. Germline CDR1 SGHTA, CDR2 FQGNSA. CDR3 in DNA: TGTGCCAGCAGCTTAGCAACTAGCGGCGCCCGGGATACGCAGTATTTT. Its translation: CASSLATSGARDTQYF.

This clonotype showed up just a few times. The J gene is TRBJ2-3, the V gene TRBV10-3; D is unclear. CDR3 length equals 15 residues. Trimming took off 2 bases at V and 0 bases at J, with 9 bases between the two ends. Germline V gives CDR1 ENHRY, CDR2 SYGVKD. DNA for the CDR3: TGTGCCATCAGTGAGGTGGAGACGAGCACAGATACGCAGTATTTT. Amino acids: CAISEVETSTDTQYF.

This clonotype was seen once. The gene calls are TRBV6-5 and TRBJ1-5, with D unresolved. The V end was cut by 0 bases, the J end by 6 bases, with 12 bases between. Germline CDR1 is MNHEY and CDR2 is SVGAGI. CDR3 length equals 15 residues. This CDR3 reads CASSYSAGSGQPQHF. The CDR3 DNA follows: TGTGCCAGCAGTTACTCGGCCGGGAGTGGTCAGCCCCAGCATTTT.

This clonotype came up many times. The J gene is TRBJ2-7, the V gene TRBV20-1; D may be TRBD1 (5 bases). This CDR3 region has 12 residues. Germline V gives CDR1 DFQATT, CDR2 SNEGSKA (reference sequence). Trimming took off 7 bases at V and 3 bases at J, with 13 bases between the two ends. The CDR3 DNA sequence: TGCAGTGGGGAAGGACACCTCTACGAGCAGTACTTC. Protein sequence: CSGEGHLYEQYF.

This clonotype was counted between two and nine times. The chain uses TRBV7-2 and TRBJ2-5, with 15 positions matching TRBD2. V gave up 4 bases and J gave up 13 bases; unmatched junction bases: 7. CDR3 length equals 14 residues. The germline V gene has CDR1 SGHTA and CDR2 FQGNSA. CDR3 protein: CASSSPGTSGRLYF. The DNA of the CDR3 is TGTGCCAGCAGCTCACCCGGGACTAGCGGGAGGTTGTACTTC.

This clonotype turned up a few times. The chain joins TRBV10-3 to TRBJ2-1; D unresolved. The V gene lost 2 bases and the J gene lost 7 bases, with 18 bases spanning the gap. Germline CDR1 reads ENHRY; CDR2 reads SYGVKD. This CDR3 has 16 residues. CDR3 amino acids: CAISELIQTPANEQFF. In DNA form, the CDR3 reads TGTGCCATCAGTGAGCTCATCCAGACCCCCGCGAATGAGCAGTTCTTC.

The chain couples TRBV6-2 or TRBV6-3 to TRBJ1-2, with D hard to call. The CDR3 is made up of 14 amino acids. Trimming took 6 bases from V and 2 from J, leaving 13 bases between them. CDR1 is MNHEY, CDR2 SVGEGT, per germline. CDR3 coding DNA: TGTGCCAGCAGCCACCCCGAGAACAACTATGGCTACACCTTC. Its translation is CASSHPENNYGYTF.

This rearrangement joins TRBV29-1 to TRBJ2-5; D gene unclear. Trimming took off 2 bases at V and 5 bases at J, with 9 bases between the two ends. The CDR3 loop spans 12 amino acids. Germline lookup yields CDR1 SQVTM and CDR2 ANQGSEA. In DNA, the CDR3 is TGCAGCGTTGAACCCGGTTCGGAGACCCAGTACTTC. This encodes CSVEPGSETQYF.